These 16 T cell receptor beta chains share one sample of origin, sequenced in a study of blood T cells in healthy people across ages. Alongside a J-beta primer mix, a sample-barcoded 5' primer served in a second PCR lasting roughly 6 to 12 cycles. One entry per CDR3 protein, called by TCRdb with MiXCR from the 5' RACE reads. The repertoire holds about 1.7 million distinct CDR3 sequences, 28% seen once, with approximately 7.7% in the top ten. The specimen was blood. Every receptor here comes from a woman aged 25-40 years in good health.

DNA for the CDR3: TGCAGTGCTCCCGATCGATCCTGGGACACCTACAATGAGCAGTTCTTC. The encoded protein is CSAPDRSWDTYNEQFF. The chain carries TRBV20-1 and TRBJ2-1; the D gene is possibly TRBD1 (6 bases). Deletions cut 5 bases from V and 2 bases from J, with 19 bases between. The CDR3 contains 16 residues. Germline CDR1 DFQATT, CDR2 SNEGSKA (reference sequence).

This clonotype was seen at least ten times. The gene calls are TRBV7-6 and TRBJ2-7; D is undetermined. This CDR3 is 14 amino acids long. The germline V and J ends were trimmed by 5 bases and 2 bases, with 13 bases remaining between them. Germline CDR1 is SGHVS and CDR2 is FNYEAQ. This CDR3 reads CASSATMDAYEQYF. The CDR3 nucleotides are TGTGCCAGCAGCGCTACAATGGATGCCTACGAGCAGTACTTC. The full variable domain, rest sourced from reference TRBV7-6 and TRBJ2-7, is GAGVSQSPRYKVTKRGQDVALRCDPISGHVSLYWYRQALGQGPEFLTYFNYEAQQDKSGLPNDRFSAERPEGSISTLTIQRTEQRDSAMYRCASSATMDAYEQYFGPGTRLTVT.

Turning to this clonotype: At one boundary the junction diverges from the germline segment, which might be a read error. This sequence joins TRBV18 and TRBJ2-6; maybe TRBD1 (5 bases). This CDR3 has 16 residues. The germline gives CDR1 KGHSH, CDR2 LQKENI. This chain's CDR3 is CASSPEVYSGANALTF. The CDR3 nucleotides read TGTGCCAGCTCACCAGAGGTTTACTCTGGGGCCAACGCCCTGACTTTC.

This clonotype showed up just once. V is TRBV6-5 and J is TRBJ1-2; 7 bases align to TRBD1. The CDR3 loop spans 15 amino acids. Germline V gives CDR1 MNHEY, CDR2 SVGAGI. The trim removed 6 bases at V and 3 bases at J, leaving 10 bases unmatched. This chain's CDR3 is CASSTGQGVYYGYTF. The CDR3 DNA follows: TGTGCCAGCAGCACAGGGCAGGGGGTCTACTATGGCTACACCTTC.

This clonotype was found a few times. The chain joins TRBV20-1 to TRBJ2-1; TRBD2 matches 12 bases. Germline CDR1 is DFQATT and CDR2 is SNEGSKA (reference sequence). V was clipped by 1 base and J by 2 bases; unmatched bases: 9. This CDR3 has 18 residues. In DNA form, the CDR3 reads TGCAGTGCTAGAGGCCGAGGACTAGCGGGAACCGCCTACAATGAGCAGTTCTTC. Translated: CSARGRGLAGTAYNEQFF.

This clonotype was observed a single time. This chain joins TRBV5-6 and TRBJ1-3; D gene unclear. Looked up from germline, CDR1 is SGHDT and CDR2 is YYEEEE. Trimming removed 4 bases from V and 0 bases from J, with 8 bases in between. The CDR3 contains 14 residues. The CDR3 sequence is CASSPDPSGNTIYF. The CDR3 bases are TGTGCCAGCAGCCCGGACCCCTCTGGAAACACCATATATTTT.

V and J are TRBV5-1 and TRBJ2-2; no clear D. Germline V gene data show CDR1 as SGHRS and CDR2 as YFSETQ. V was pared by 4 bases and J by 2 bases, with 15 bases between. The CDR3 is 16 residues long. CDR3 sequence (DNA): TGCGCCAGCAGCCACGACACAAGGCGAAACACCGGGGAGCTGTTTTTT. This translates into CASSHDTRRNTGELFF.

This clonotype was seen many times. The chain couples TRBV4-1 to TRBJ1-5, with unresolved D. The CDR3 loop spans 14 amino acids. Germline V gene data show CDR1 as MGHRA and CDR2 as YSYEKL. V was trimmed by 0 bases and J by 6 bases, leaving 9 bases between them. The CDR3, as DNA: TGCGCCAGCAGCCAAGAATCGGCGGGTCAGCCCCAGCATTTT. This codes for CASSQESAGQPQHF.

The chain carries TRBV7-3 and TRBJ1-2; maybe TRBD1 (5 bases). Per germline, CDR1 SGHTA and CDR2 FQGTGA. Trimming took off 5 bases at V and 4 bases at J, with 20 bases between the two ends. This CDR3 has 16 amino acids. The CDR3 DNA reads TGTGCCAGCAGCCTACAGCCCCCGGGGCGTTTCTATGGCTACACCTTC. Protein: CASSLQPPGRFYGYTF.

There are a few counts of this clonotype. The chain is built from TRBV20-1 and TRBJ1-5; D not resolved. Germline V CDR1 and CDR2: DFQATT, SNEGSKA (reference sequence). CDR3 length: 13 amino acids. The V end was cut by 6 bases, the J end by 3 bases, with 12 bases between. CDR3 bases: TGCAGTGCCGGGGTCGCCCTCAATCAGCCCCAGCATTTT. Translating it yields CSAGVALNQPQHF.

This clonotype was seen a handful of times. The CDR3 reads CSARPSGLAGGGTKNIQYF. The CDR3 bases are TGCAGTGCTAGACCATCCGGACTAGCGGGGGGCGGGACCAAAAACATTCAGTACTTC. The rearrangement links TRBV20-1 to TRBJ2-4; TRBD2 agrees at 14 bases. The CDR3 contains 19 residues. Losses at the gene ends were 2 bases for V and 2 bases for J; bases not matched to a gene: 11. Germline V gene lookup returns CDR1 DFQATT and CDR2 SNEGSKA (reference sequence).

V gene TRBV12-3 or TRBV12-4 combines with J gene TRBJ1-5, with 9 bases that match TRBD1. This CDR3 region has 14 residues. V was clipped by 5 bases and J by 9 bases; unmatched bases: 8. CDR3 loop: CASSPGTGSTPQHF. The CDR3 nucleotides read TGTGCCAGCAGTCCCGGGACAGGGTCTACGCCCCAGCATTTT.

This clonotype was seen a handful of times. The gene calls are TRBV20-1 and TRBJ2-3, with 10 nucleotides matching TRBD2. The germline V gene has CDR1 DFQATT and CDR2 SNEGSKA (reference sequence). The junction had 14 bases not matched to a gene; V was cut back by 6 bases and J by 5 bases. The CDR3 is 16 amino acids. CDR3 nucleotides: TGCAGTGCGGAATACGGCAGCGGGGGGGCTGGAGATACGCAGTATTTT. Translating gives CSAEYGSGGAGDTQYF.

J is TRBJ1-1 and V is TRBV5-6; 8 bases fit TRBD1. Germline CDR1 and CDR2: SGHDT and YYEEEE. Germline trimming cut 4 bases from V and 0 bases from J; bases unmatched to any gene: 8. This CDR3 spans 16 amino acids. CDR3 region: CASSKIGQGLNTEAFF. For the CDR3, the DNA is TGTGCCAGCAGCAAGATTGGACAGGGCTTGAACACTGAAGCTTTCTTT.

About this clonotype itself: Just one base apart from a much larger clone, this may be a read error. The chain's CDR3 is CATCRGFAGGTNEQFF. Written as DNA, the CDR3 is TGTGCCACCTGCAGAGGATTCGCGGGAGGGACCAATGAGCAGTTCTTC. The chain has TRBV15 and TRBJ2-1; 9 bases fit TRBD2. Germline loops: CDR1 LNHNV, CDR2 YYDKDF (reference sequence). CDR3 length equals 16 residues.

The count of this clonotype is one. This chain joins TRBV6-1 and TRBJ2-7; TRBD1 or TRBD2 may be the D gene (5 bases each). V lost 8 bases and J lost 2, with 10 bases in between. CDR1 is MNHNS and CDR2 is SASEGT in the germline V gene. The CDR3 runs to 12 residues. The CDR3 reads CASWDGTYEQYF. The CDR3 bases are TGTGCCAGCTGGGACGGTACCTACGAGCAGTACTTC.